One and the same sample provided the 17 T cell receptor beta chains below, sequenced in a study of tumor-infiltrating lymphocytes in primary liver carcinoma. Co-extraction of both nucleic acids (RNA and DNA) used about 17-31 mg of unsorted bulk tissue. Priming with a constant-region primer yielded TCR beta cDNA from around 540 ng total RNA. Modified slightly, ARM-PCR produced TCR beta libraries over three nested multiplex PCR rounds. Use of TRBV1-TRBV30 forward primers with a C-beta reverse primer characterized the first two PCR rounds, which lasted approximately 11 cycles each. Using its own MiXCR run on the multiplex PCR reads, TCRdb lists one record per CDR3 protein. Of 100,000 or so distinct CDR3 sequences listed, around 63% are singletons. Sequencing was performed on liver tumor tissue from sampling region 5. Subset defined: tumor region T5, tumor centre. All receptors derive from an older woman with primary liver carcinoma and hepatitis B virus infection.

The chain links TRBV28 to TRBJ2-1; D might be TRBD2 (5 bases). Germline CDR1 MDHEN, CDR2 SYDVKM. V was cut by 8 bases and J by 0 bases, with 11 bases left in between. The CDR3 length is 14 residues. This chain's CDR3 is CASGLYSSYNEQFF. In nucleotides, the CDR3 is TGTGCCAGCGGACTGTACTCCTCCTACAATGAGCAGTTCTTC.

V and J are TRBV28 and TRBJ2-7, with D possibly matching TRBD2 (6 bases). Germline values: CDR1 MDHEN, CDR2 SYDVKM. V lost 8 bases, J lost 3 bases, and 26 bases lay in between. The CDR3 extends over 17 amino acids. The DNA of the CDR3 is TGTGCCAGCGTTGGACGGACTAACGGGAGTCGGGACTACGAGCAGTACTTC. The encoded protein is CASVGRTNGSRDYEQYF.

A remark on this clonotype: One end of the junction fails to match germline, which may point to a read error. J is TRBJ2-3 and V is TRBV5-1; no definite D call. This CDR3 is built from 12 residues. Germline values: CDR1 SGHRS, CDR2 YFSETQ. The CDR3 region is CTSSLESDMQYF. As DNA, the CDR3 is TGCACCAGCAGCTTGGAGTCGGATATGCAGTATTTT.

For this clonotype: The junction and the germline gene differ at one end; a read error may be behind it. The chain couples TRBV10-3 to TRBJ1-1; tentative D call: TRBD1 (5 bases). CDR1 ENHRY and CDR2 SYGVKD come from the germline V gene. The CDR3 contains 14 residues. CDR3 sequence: CAICESNGGTEAFF. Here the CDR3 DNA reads TGTGCCATCTGTGAGTCGAATGGGGGCACTGAAGCTTTCTTT.

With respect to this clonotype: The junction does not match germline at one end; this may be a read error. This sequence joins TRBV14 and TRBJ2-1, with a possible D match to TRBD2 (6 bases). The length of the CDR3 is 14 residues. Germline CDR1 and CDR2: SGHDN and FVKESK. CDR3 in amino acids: CASSQLSIVGRLFF. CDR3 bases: TGTGCCAGCAGCCAACTAAGCATAGTCGGGAGACTGTTCTTT.

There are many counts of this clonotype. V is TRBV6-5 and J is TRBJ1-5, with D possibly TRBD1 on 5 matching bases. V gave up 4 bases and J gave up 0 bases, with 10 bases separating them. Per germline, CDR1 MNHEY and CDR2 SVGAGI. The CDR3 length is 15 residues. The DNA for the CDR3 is TGTGCCAGCAGTTCGGGGGGGGGTAGCAATCAGCCCCAGCATTTT. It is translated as CASSSGGGSNQPQHF.

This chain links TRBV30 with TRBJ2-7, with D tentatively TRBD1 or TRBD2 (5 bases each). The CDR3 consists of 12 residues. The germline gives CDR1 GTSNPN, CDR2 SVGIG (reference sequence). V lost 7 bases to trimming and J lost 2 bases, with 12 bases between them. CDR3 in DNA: TGTGCCTACCGCCCGGGGCCCTACGAGCAGTACTTC. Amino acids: CAYRPGPYEQYF.

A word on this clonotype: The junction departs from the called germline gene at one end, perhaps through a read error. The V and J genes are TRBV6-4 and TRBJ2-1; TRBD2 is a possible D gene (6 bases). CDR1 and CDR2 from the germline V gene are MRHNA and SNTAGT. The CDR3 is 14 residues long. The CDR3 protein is CASIDGAGMGEQSF. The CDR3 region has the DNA TGTGCCAGCATTGACGGGGCGGGGATGGGTGAGCAGTCCTTC.

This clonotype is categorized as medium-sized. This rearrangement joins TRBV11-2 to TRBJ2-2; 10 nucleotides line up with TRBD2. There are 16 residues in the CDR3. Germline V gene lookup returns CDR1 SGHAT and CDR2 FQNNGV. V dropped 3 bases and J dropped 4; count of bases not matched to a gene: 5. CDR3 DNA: TGTGCCAGCAGCTTCCTAGCGGGAGTGAGCACCGGGGAGCTGTTTTTT. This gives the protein CASSFLAGVSTGELFF.

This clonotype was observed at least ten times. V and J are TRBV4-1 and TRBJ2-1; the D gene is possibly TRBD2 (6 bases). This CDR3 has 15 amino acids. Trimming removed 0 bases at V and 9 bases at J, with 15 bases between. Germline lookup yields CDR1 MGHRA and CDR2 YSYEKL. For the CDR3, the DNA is TGCGCCAGCAGCCAAGAGCTAGCGCGAGTCGGTGAGCAGTTCTTC. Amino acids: CASSQELARVGEQFF.

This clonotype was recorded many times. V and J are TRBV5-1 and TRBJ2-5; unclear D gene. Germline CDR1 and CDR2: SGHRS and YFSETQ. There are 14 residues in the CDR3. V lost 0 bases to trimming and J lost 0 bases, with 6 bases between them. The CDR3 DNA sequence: TGCGCCAGCAGCTTGGGAACATACCAAGAGACCCAGTACTTC. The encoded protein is CASSLGTYQETQYF.

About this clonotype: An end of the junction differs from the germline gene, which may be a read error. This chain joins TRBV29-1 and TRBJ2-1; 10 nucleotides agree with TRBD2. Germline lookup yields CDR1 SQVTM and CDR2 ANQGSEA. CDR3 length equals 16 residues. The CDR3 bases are TGCAGCGTTGAGGGGACAAGCGGGAGGGCCGTTAGTGAGCAGTGCTTC. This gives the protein CSVEGTSGRAVSEQCF.

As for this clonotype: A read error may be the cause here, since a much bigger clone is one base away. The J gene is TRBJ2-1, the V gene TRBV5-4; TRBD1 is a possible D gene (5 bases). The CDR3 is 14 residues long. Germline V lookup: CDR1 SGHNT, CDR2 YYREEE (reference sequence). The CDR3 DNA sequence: TGTGCCAGCAGCTCGGACACTGTCTACAATAAGCAGTTCTTC. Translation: CASSSDTVYNKQFF.

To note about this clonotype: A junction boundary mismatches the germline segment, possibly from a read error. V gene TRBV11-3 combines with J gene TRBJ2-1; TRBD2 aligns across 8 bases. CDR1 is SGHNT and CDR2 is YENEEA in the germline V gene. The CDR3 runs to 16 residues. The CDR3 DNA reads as TGTGCCAGCAGCCCGCGACTAGCGCGAGAATACAATGAGCAATTCTTC. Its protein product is CASSPRLAREYNEQFF.

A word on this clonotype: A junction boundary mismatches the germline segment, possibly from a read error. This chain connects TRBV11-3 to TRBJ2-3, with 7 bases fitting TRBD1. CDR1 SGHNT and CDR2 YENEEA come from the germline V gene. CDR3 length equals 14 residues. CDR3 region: CAGSHRTGTDTRYF. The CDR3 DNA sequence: TGTGCAGGCAGCCATCGGACAGGCACAGATACGCGGTATTTT.

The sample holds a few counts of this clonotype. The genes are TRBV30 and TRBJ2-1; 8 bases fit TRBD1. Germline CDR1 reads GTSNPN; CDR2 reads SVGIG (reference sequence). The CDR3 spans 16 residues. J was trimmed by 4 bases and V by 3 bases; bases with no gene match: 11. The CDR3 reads CAWRGGQGIEYNEQFF. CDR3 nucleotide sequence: TGTGCCTGGAGGGGCGGACAGGGAATAGAGTACAATGAGCAGTTCTTC.

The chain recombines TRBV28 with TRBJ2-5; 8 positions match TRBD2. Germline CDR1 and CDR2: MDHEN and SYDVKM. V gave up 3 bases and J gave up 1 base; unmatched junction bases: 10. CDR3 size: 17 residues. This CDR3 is CASSFGRPAGAQETQYF. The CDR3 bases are TGTGCCAGCAGTTTTGGCAGACCAGCGGGAGCCCAAGAGACCCAGTACTTC.